This T cell receptor beta chain was obtained from a study of chemoradiotherapy in HPV16-positive cancers. Study-wide results and caveats: During treatment, candidate HPV-specific clones and E7-related motifs expanded in tumor. Better recurrence-free survival went with HPV-responsive T-cell expansion in HPV16-positive patients. Functional assays defining HPV-specific T cells used only a couple of HPV16-positive patients.

On this clone itself: The antigen is undetermined.

Libraries were prepared by immunoSEQ multiplex PCR; TCRdb keeps only in-frame clonotypes and omits some of them. The sample lists fewer than 25,000 clones, approximately 90% occurring once. The germline gives CDR1 MGHRA, CDR2 YSYEKL. J was trimmed by 0 bases and V by 3 bases; bases with no gene match: 10. This CDR3 contains 19 residues. The TCR was taken from a human donor with HPV-associated anogenital cancer. The input for sequencing was blood, taken from a patient who underwent chemoradiotherapy. The chain couples TRBV4-1 to TRBJ2-3; 12 nucleotides match TRBD2. The CDR3: CASSHPGLAGLPSTDTQYF. DNA for the CDR3: TGCGCCAGCAGCCACCCCGGACTAGCGGGATTACCTAGCACAGATACGCAGTATTTT.